The 10 T cell receptor beta chains listed next were all sequenced from one sample in a study of T cells in Graves' hyperthyroidism and ophthalmopathy. Amplified regions were TCR beta CDR3 sequences from RNA transcripts. The TCR CDR3 was amplified in a first-round RT-PCR using the HTBI primer set. One entry per CDR3 protein, called by TCRdb with MiXCR from the multiplex PCR reads. This sample yields a few hundred thousand distinct CDR3 sequences, of which roughly 15% are seen a single time; roughly a fifth belongs to the top ten. Input material: blood. These receptor sequences come from a woman aged 55 to 70 with Graves' ophthalmopathy.

Only a few counts were recorded for this clonotype. The rearrangement links TRBV4-1 to TRBJ2-6; possible D gene TRBD2, 5 bases. The CDR3 totals 18 residues. Germline V gene lookup returns CDR1 MGHRA and CDR2 YSYEKL. Trimming removed 1 base from V and 3 bases from J, with 16 bases in between. CDR3 DNA sequence: TGCGCCAGCAGCCAAGGGTTATTCGGGATTCGTGGGGCCAACGTCCTGACTTTC. This translates into CASSQGLFGIRGANVLTF.

Many counts were recorded for this clonotype. This sequence joins TRBV24-1 and TRBJ2-1; no clear D gene. The germline V gene encodes CDR1 KGHDR and CDR2 SFDVKD. The ends were cut back, 4 bases at V and 0 bases at J, with 9 bases in the middle. The CDR3 covers 15 residues. In nucleotides, the CDR3 is TGTGCCACCAGTGACCAGAGGAGCTCCTACAATGAGCAGTTCTTC. It encodes CATSDQRSSYNEQFF.

In this sample, this clonotype turned up many times. V usage is TRBV12-3 or TRBV12-4 and J usage is TRBJ2-7, with D unclear. This CDR3 contains 13 residues. Trimming shortened V by 4 bases and J by 2 bases, and 9 bases separated the two germline ends. The CDR3 coding sequence is TGTGCCAGCAGTTGGGGTCGTACCTACGAGCAGTACTTC. Translation gives CASSWGRTYEQYF.

The table lists this clonotype with many counts. The chain links TRBV6-1 to TRBJ2-5, with unresolved D. Germline V gene sequence: CDR1 MNHNS, CDR2 SASEGT. Trimming shortened V by 5 bases and J by 4 bases, and 17 bases separated the two germline ends. The CDR3 extends over 15 amino acids. The CDR3 DNA sequence: TGTGCCAGCAGTATCCTCTCGTTTTCCCCAGAGACCCAGTACTTC. It yields the protein CASSILSFSPETQYF.

This clonotype was recorded at least ten times. The chain is built from TRBV7-9 and TRBJ2-1; 8 nucleotides align to TRBD2. Germline trimming cut 3 bases from V and 3 bases from J; bases unmatched to any gene: 4. The CDR3 covers 15 residues. Germline assignment: CDR1 SEHNR and CDR2 FQNEAQ (reference sequence). The CDR3 here is CASSFREGGYNEQFF. The CDR3 region has the DNA TGTGCCAGCAGCTTCCGGGAGGGGGGCTACAATGAGCAGTTCTTC.

This chain joins TRBV19 and TRBJ1-2; 8 nucleotides align to TRBD1. Trimming removed 0 bases from V and 7 bases from J; junction bases left unmatched: 4. The CDR3 consists of 14 residues. Germline V gene data show CDR1 as LNHDA and CDR2 as SQIVND (reference sequence). The CDR3 protein is CASSIEEGTGGYTF. CDR3 nucleotide sequence: TGTGCCAGTAGTATAGAGGAGGGGACAGGTGGCTACACCTTC.

The chain links TRBV28 to TRBJ1-2; possibly TRBD1 for D (5 bases). Germline V lookup: CDR1 MDHEN, CDR2 SYDVKM. The CDR3 totals 14 residues. V was clipped by 6 bases and J by 4 bases, with 15 bases between them. CDR3 DNA: TGTGCCAGCAGCCCCGGGGGGGGGGTCTATGGCTACACCTTC. As protein: CASSPGGGVYGYTF.

This clonotype was counted at least ten times. The genes are TRBV11-1 and TRBJ2-1; D is perhaps TRBD1 (6 bases). V was clipped by 5 bases and J by 2 bases, with 16 bases between them. CDR3 size: 16 residues. Germline V gene data show CDR1 as SGHAT and CDR2 as FQDESV (reference sequence). CDR3 nucleotide sequence: TGTGCCAGCAGCAAGCTTAGGGGGATCCCCTACAATGAGCAGTTCTTC. Translating gives CASSKLRGIPYNEQFF. The entire variable domain, with the rest obtained from reference TRBV11-1 and TRBJ2-1, is as follows: EAEVAQSPRYKITEKSQAVAFWCDPISGHATLYWYRQILGQGPELLVQFQDESVVDDSQLPKDRFSAERLKGVDSTLKIQPAELGDSAMYLCASSKLRGIPYNEQFFGPGTRLTVL.

The table lists this clonotype with many counts. The rearrangement links TRBV4-1 to TRBJ2-7, with D possibly matching TRBD2 (5 bases). The CDR3 length is 17 residues. The V and J ends lost 0 bases and 0 bases respectively, with 15 bases between them. CDR1 and CDR2 from the germline V gene are MGHRA and YSYEKL. This CDR3 reads CASSQDFKDSSSYEQYF. CDR3 bases: TGCGCCAGCAGCCAAGATTTTAAGGACTCGAGCTCCTACGAGCAGTACTTC.

The chain couples TRBV19 to TRBJ2-7; D gene unclear. Germline loops: CDR1 LNHDA, CDR2 SQIVND (reference sequence). The CDR3 runs to 15 residues. V lost 3 bases, J lost 6 bases, and 18 bases lay in between. The CDR3 spells CASSIMITTPSEQYF. As DNA, the CDR3 is TGTGCCAGTAGTATTATGATCACAACTCCATCCGAGCAGTACTTC. Filled out from reference TRBV19 and TRBJ2-7, the complete variable domain reads DGGITQSPKYLFRKEGQNVTLSCEQNLNHDAMYWYRQDPGQGLRLIYYSQIVNDFQKGDIAEGYSVSREKKESFPLTVTSAQKNPTAFYLCASSIMITTPSEQYFGPGTRLTVT.